Each of the 18 T cell receptor beta chains below was sequenced from the same sample in a study of cytomegalovirus exposure and HLA in healthy donors. TCRdb's copy holds only in-frame clones and misses some; the assay was immunoSEQ multiplex PCR. The sample lists fewer than 130,000 clones, over 85% occurring once. Sequenced: PBMCs. The source is a woman aged 18-29 years in good health and CMV-seronegative.

As DNA, the CDR3 is TGTGCCACCAGCAGAGATAAGGGGCTTTTTCAGCCCCAGCATTTT. It codes for CATSRDKGLFQPQHF. The V call is TRBV15, the J call TRBJ1-5, with D maybe TRBD1 (5 bases). V lost 0 bases, J lost 6 bases, and 12 bases lay in between. This CDR3 has 15 residues. Germline CDR1 and CDR2: LNHNV and YYDKDF (reference sequence).

The V call is TRBV5-1, the J call TRBJ2-1; 7 bases agree with TRBD1. Germline V gene sequence: CDR1 SGHRS, CDR2 YFSETQ. The CDR3 extends over 15 amino acids. J was trimmed by 3 bases and V by 4 bases; bases with no gene match: 7. The CDR3 reads CASSPPWDSYNEQFF. The CDR3 DNA reads as TGCGCCAGCAGCCCGCCCTGGGACAGCTACAATGAGCAGTTCTTC.

This clone was seen just once. One end of the junction varies from germline; a read error may be responsible. The chain has TRBV7-7 and TRBJ2-7; 12 positions match TRBD1. CDR3 length equals 15 residues. Looked up from germline, CDR1 is SSHAT and CDR2 is FNYEAQ (reference sequence). The CDR3 region has the DNA TGTGCTAGCAGCTTACGGGACAGGGGGCCCTACGAGCAGTACTTC. Its protein is CASSLRDRGPYEQYF.

The chain is built from TRBV7-9 and TRBJ2-7, with 12 bases identical to TRBD1. Unmatched junction bases numbered 6, after V lost 7 bases and J lost 5 bases. CDR3 length: 14 residues. The germline gives CDR1 SEHNR, CDR2 FQNEAQ (reference sequence). The CDR3 loop reads CASTPGTGGNEQYF. CDR3 DNA sequence: TGTGCCAGCACTCCCGGGACAGGGGGCAACGAGCAGTACTTC.

The chain joins TRBV4-3 to TRBJ1-1; D is uncertain. Trimming shortened V by 0 bases and J by 4 bases, and 9 bases separated the two germline ends. Germline CDR1 is LGHNA and CDR2 is YSLEER. CDR3 length equals 14 residues. CDR3 nucleotides: TGCGCCAGCAGCCAAGATGATCCGGGCACTGAAGCTTTCTTT. This codes for CASSQDDPGTEAFF.

The genes are TRBV4-2 and TRBJ2-2, with 7 bases matching TRBD1. J was trimmed by 6 bases and V by 4 bases; bases with no gene match: 11. CDR3 length equals 16 residues. The germline V gene encodes CDR1 LGHNA and CDR2 YNFKEQ. This CDR3 is CASSLARGGGSGELFF. In DNA form, the CDR3 reads TGTGCCAGCAGCCTCGCTAGAGGGGGCGGATCCGGGGAGCTGTTTTTT.

This clone appeared once. This chain connects TRBV20-1 to TRBJ2-5, with D tentatively TRBD2 (6 bases). CDR1 is DFQATT and CDR2 is SNEGSKA in the germline V gene (reference sequence). Between the trimmed V and J ends, which lost 8 bases and 4 bases, there was a span of 11 bases. This CDR3 has 11 amino acids. The CDR3: CSWAGRETQYF. For the CDR3, the DNA is TGCAGTTGGGCGGGAAGAGAGACCCAGTACTTC.

The V gene is TRBV19, the J gene TRBJ1-2; D perhaps matches TRBD1 (5 bases). This CDR3 is built from 15 residues. Germline lookup yields CDR1 LNHDA and CDR2 SQIVND (reference sequence). The V gene lost 9 bases and the J gene lost 6 bases, with 23 bases spanning the gap. CDR3 protein: CASMKRLGGGNGYTF. The CDR3 DNA is TGTGCCAGCATGAAACGTTTGGGGGGAGGAAATGGCTACACCTTC.

V gene TRBV7-2 combines with J gene TRBJ2-7; the D is unclear. Germline loops: CDR1 SGHTA, CDR2 FQGNSA. This CDR3 has 15 amino acids. V was shortened by 5 bases and J by 5 bases, with 19 bases between the two germline ends. As DNA, the CDR3 is TGTGCCAGCAGCCTCCCCGCGGCCCTCCCACACGAGCAGTACTTC. Translated: CASSLPAALPHEQYF.

The rearrangement uses TRBV7-2 and TRBJ2-3; D gene uncertain. V shed 5 bases and J shed 2 bases, with 5 bases lying between them. This CDR3 comprises 12 residues. CDR1 is SGHTA, CDR2 FQGNSA, per germline. CDR3 sequence: CASSPYTDTQYF. CDR3 nucleotide sequence: TGTGCCAGCAGCCCCTACACAGATACGCAGTATTTT. Combining the CDR3 with reference TRBV7-2 and TRBJ2-3 gives the whole variable domain GAGVSQSPSNKVTEKGKDVELRCDPISGHTALYWYRQSLGQGLEFLIYFQGNSAPDKSGLPSDRFSAERTGGSVSTLTIQRTQQEDSAVYLCASSPYTDTQYFGPGTRLTVL.

This clone appeared a single time. This chain connects TRBV5-1 to TRBJ1-2; no firm D call. This CDR3 contains 16 residues. V gave up 0 bases and J gave up 0 bases, with 12 bases separating them. Germline V gene sequence: CDR1 SGHRS, CDR2 YFSETQ. This CDR3 reads CASSLARGGSNYGYTF. The CDR3 DNA sequence: TGCGCCAGCAGCTTGGCCCGTGGCGGCTCTAACTATGGCTACACCTTC.

The chain is built from TRBV6-4 and TRBJ1-5; D not certain. V lost 5 bases, J lost 4 bases, and 9 bases lay in between. Germline values: CDR1 MRHNA, CDR2 SNTAGT. The CDR3 sequence is 13 residues long. The CDR3 coding sequence is TGTGCCAGCAGTCCAACAGCTAATCAGCCCCAGCATTTT. Translating it yields CASSPTANQPQHF.

The rearrangement links TRBV6-4 to TRBJ2-1; possible D gene TRBD2, 5 bases. Germline V gene sequence: CDR1 MRHNA, CDR2 SNTAGT. The CDR3 is made up of 13 amino acids. Trimming removed 6 bases from V and 0 bases from J, with 6 bases in between. CDR3 residues: CASRGSSYNEQFF. As DNA, the CDR3 is TGTGCCAGCAGGGGGAGCTCCTACAATGAGCAGTTCTTC.

This clone was seen once. Different DNA sequences within this sample yield the same CDR3. The chain links TRBV28 to TRBJ2-5, with 7 bases aligning to TRBD2. The CDR3 sequence is 14 residues long. Germline assignment: CDR1 MDHEN and CDR2 SYDVKM. The junction had 5 bases not matched to a gene; V was cut back by 3 bases and J by 4 bases. DNA of the CDR3: TGTGCCAGCAGTTTTTCGGGGGGAGGAGAGACCCAGTACTTC. Protein product: CASSFSGGGETQYF.

This clone appeared once. The rearrangement joins TRBV5-1 to TRBJ1-1; 7 bases align to TRBD1. V lost 9 bases to trimming and J lost 8 bases; unmatched junction nucleotides: 10. Germline V CDR1 and CDR2: SGHRS, YFSETQ. This CDR3 region has 12 residues. CDR3 residues: CATRGGQNEAFF. CDR3 DNA sequence: TGCGCCACCCGAGGGGGACAGAACGAAGCTTTCTTT.

This clone was found many times. This chain uses TRBV28 with TRBJ1-4; D gene ambiguous. The CDR3 is 13 amino acids. Germline CDR1 is MDHEN and CDR2 is SYDVKM. V was trimmed by 7 bases and J by 1 base, leaving 7 bases between them. CDR3 residues: CASTGGTNEKLFF. The CDR3 nucleotides read TGTGCCAGCACAGGAGGAACTAATGAAAAACTGTTTTTT.

This chain connects TRBV5-1 to TRBJ2-1, with 8 bases that match TRBD2. CDR3 length: 16 amino acids. Looked up from germline, CDR1 is SGHRS and CDR2 is YFSETQ. The V segment lost 0 bases and the J segment 5 bases; nucleotides outside the gene matches: 7. The CDR3 loop reads CASSLVGVAGNNEQFF. The DNA of the CDR3 is TGCGCCAGCAGCTTGGTTGGGGTAGCGGGAAACAATGAGCAGTTCTTC.

This clone was picked up one time. J is TRBJ2-1 and V is TRBV6-4, with D possibly matching TRBD2 (6 bases). The CDR3 has 14 residues. Per germline, CDR1 MRHNA and CDR2 SNTAGT. Trimming shortened V by 4 bases and J by 7 bases, and 14 bases separated the two germline ends. The CDR3 sequence: CASSGLVGSNEQFF. The CDR3 DNA sequence: TGTGCCAGCAGTGGACTAGTAGGGTCGAATGAGCAGTTCTTC.